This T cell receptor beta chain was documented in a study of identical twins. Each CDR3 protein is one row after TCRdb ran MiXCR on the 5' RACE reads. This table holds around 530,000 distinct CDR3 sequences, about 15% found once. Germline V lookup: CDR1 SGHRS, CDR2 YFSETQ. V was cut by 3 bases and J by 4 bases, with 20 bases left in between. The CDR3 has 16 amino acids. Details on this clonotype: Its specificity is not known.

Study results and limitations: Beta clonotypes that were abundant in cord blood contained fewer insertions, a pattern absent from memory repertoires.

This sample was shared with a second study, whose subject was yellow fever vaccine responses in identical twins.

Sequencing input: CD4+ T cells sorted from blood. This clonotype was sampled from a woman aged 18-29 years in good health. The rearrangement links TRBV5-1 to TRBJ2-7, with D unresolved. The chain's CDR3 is CASSSGVETNRYEQYF. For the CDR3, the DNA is TGCGCCAGCAGCTCTGGGGTAGAGACGAACCGGTACGAGCAGTACTTC. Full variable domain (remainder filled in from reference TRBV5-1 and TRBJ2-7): KAGVTQTPRYLIKTRGQQVTLSCSPISGHRSVSWYQQTPGQGLQFLFEYFSETQRNKGNFPGRFSGRQFSNSRSEMNVSTLELGDSALYLCASSSGVETNRYEQYFGPGTRLTVT.